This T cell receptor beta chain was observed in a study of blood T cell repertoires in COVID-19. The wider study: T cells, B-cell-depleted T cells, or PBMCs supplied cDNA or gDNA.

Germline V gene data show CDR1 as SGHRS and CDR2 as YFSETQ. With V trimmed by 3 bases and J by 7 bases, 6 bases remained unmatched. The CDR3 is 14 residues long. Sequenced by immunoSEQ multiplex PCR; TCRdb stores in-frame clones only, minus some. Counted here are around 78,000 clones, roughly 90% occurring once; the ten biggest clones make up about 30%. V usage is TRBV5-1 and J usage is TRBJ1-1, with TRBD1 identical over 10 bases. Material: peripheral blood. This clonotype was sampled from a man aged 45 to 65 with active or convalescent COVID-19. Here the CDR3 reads CASSWRDRGYEAFF. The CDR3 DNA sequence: TGCGCCAGCAGCTGGAGGGACAGGGGCTATGAAGCTTTCTTT.